Below are 15 T cell receptor beta chains sequenced from a single sample in a study of T cell repertoires in cytomegalovirus infection. The antigens for these receptors are not known. TCRdb analysed the reads with MiXCR anew, one entry per CDR3 protein. This repertoire shows around 800,000 distinct CDR3 sequences, roughly 33% found once; its top ten account for around an eighth. The material sequenced was cultured CD8+ T cells from PBMCs, taken from culture after CMV antigen stimulation. The receptors stem from a human donor in good health (CMV status not recorded). Some clones in this sample may be carry-over from other donors' samples.

This clonotype was seen a few times. The CDR3 DNA sequence: TGTGCCAGCAGCCCAAACGTTGGGAGGAACGAGCAGTACTTC. Translating it yields CASSPNVGRNEQYF. The V and J genes are TRBV7-6 and TRBJ2-7; a possible D gene is TRBD2 (6 bases). The germline gives CDR1 SGHVS, CDR2 FNYEAQ. Between the trimmed V and J ends, which lost 5 bases and 5 bases, there was a span of 16 bases. CDR3 length: 14 residues.

Comments on this clonotype: A much larger clone is a single base away; this may be a read error. The rearrangement links TRBV7-2 to TRBJ2-4, with unresolved D. V was shortened by 5 bases and J by 0 bases, with 11 bases between the two germline ends. CDR1 SGHTA and CDR2 FQGNSA come from the germline V gene. This CDR3 comprises 15 residues. CDR3 sequence (DNA): TGTGCCAGCAGCCCGAACAACATAGCCAAAAACATTCAGTACTTC. As protein: CASSPNNIAKNIQYF.

The chain links TRBV4-1 to TRBJ1-1; no firm D call. Germline CDR1 MGHRA, CDR2 YSYEKL. The CDR3 extends over 14 amino acids. The V gene lost 3 bases and the J gene lost 0 bases, with 8 bases spanning the gap. The CDR3 coding sequence is TGCGCCAGCAGCCATTTGGGGATGAACACTGAAGCTTTCTTT. Encoded protein: CASSHLGMNTEAFF.

This clonotype was seen many times. This chain connects TRBV27 to TRBJ2-1, with unresolved D. V was cut by 0 bases and J by 6 bases, with 6 bases left in between. The CDR3 consists of 13 residues. Germline assignment: CDR1 MNHEY and CDR2 SMNVEV (reference sequence). DNA of the CDR3: TGTGCCAGCAGTTTATCGACCGCCAATGAGCAGTTCTTC. Translated: CASSLSTANEQFF.

In its sample, this clonotype was seen a few times. This rearrangement joins TRBV7-6 to TRBJ2-2, with D unresolved. Germline CDR1 and CDR2: SGHVS and FNYEAQ. The CDR3 covers 14 residues. Trimming took 0 bases from V and 7 from J, leaving 9 bases between them. CDR3 loop: CASSLASPGGELFF. CDR3 in DNA: TGTGCCAGCAGCTTAGCGTCTCCGGGCGGGGAGCTGTTTTTT.

CDR3 bases: TGTGCCAGCAGTCCTACCCCGGGACAGGGGCTGAACACTGAAGCTTTCTTT. This gives the protein CASSPTPGQGLNTEAFF. The chain employs TRBV5-6 and TRBJ1-1, with 10 bases lining up with TRBD1. Germline trimming cut 5 bases from V and 0 bases from J; bases unmatched to any gene: 10. The CDR3 contains 17 residues. Germline CDR1 reads SGHDT; CDR2 reads YYEEEE.

This chain joins TRBV12-3 or TRBV12-4 and TRBJ1-1; a weak D match, TRBD1 (5 bases). The CDR3 has 14 residues. Trimming removed 7 bases from V and 3 bases from J, with 15 bases in between. This chain's CDR3 is CASTPGPGHTEAFF. Here the CDR3 DNA reads TGTGCCAGCACCCCGGGGCCAGGACACACTGAAGCTTTCTTT.

At least ten counts were recorded for this clonotype. This chain uses TRBV7-6 with TRBJ2-4; a possible D gene is TRBD2 (6 bases). Deletions cut 5 bases from V and 7 bases from J, with 12 bases between. The germline gives CDR1 SGHVS, CDR2 FNYEAQ. The CDR3 consists of 13 residues. CDR3 region: CASSHGEENIQYF. CDR3 in DNA: TGTGCCAGCAGCCATGGGGAGGAGAACATTCAGTACTTC.

Only a few counts were recorded for this clonotype. The chain employs TRBV7-9 and TRBJ1-2, with D maybe TRBD1 (5 bases). There are 14 residues in the CDR3. V was shortened by 5 bases and J by 4 bases, with 14 bases between the two germline ends. The germline CDR1 and CDR2 sequences are SEHNR and FQNEAQ (reference sequence). Here the CDR3 DNA reads TGTGCCAGCAGCCCCGAGGGGCGCGGCTATGGCTACACCTTC. Translating it yields CASSPEGRGYGYTF.

The sample holds a few counts of this clonotype. V is TRBV6-6 and J is TRBJ2-1; 9 nucleotides line up with TRBD2. Germline-derived CDR1 and CDR2 are MNHNY and SVGAGI (reference sequence). The CDR3 loop spans 16 amino acids. Trimming took 3 bases from V and 11 from J; bases not matched to a gene: 14. The chain's CDR3 is CASSYGGQRGEEKQFF. In nucleotides, the CDR3 is TGTGCCAGCAGTTATGGGGGACAGCGGGGGGAAGAGAAGCAGTTCTTC.

The CDR3 DNA reads as TGCGCCAGCAGCCAGGGGGGAGGATATAGCAATCAGCCCCAGCATTTT. This codes for CASSQGGGYSNQPQHF. The V call is TRBV4-1, the J call TRBJ1-5; TRBD1 is a possible D gene (5 bases). This CDR3 has 16 residues. The V end lost 3 bases, the J end lost 0 bases, and 12 bases lay between the germline ends. CDR1 is MGHRA and CDR2 is YSYEKL in the germline V gene.

This rearrangement joins TRBV7-2 to TRBJ1-2, with TRBD1 identical over 7 bases. This CDR3 is 12 amino acids long. With 10 bases clipped from V and 8 bases from J, the junction kept 10 bases outside the gene matches. CDR1 is SGHTA, CDR2 FQGNSA, per germline. CDR3 residues: CATQGTVRGYTF. The CDR3 bases are TGTGCCACCCAAGGGACAGTGCGGGGCTACACCTTC. Full variable domain (remainder filled in from reference TRBV7-2 and TRBJ1-2): GAGVSQSPSNKVTEKGKDVELRCDPISGHTALYWYRQSLGQGLEFLIYFQGNSAPDKSGLPSDRFSAERTGGSVSTLTIQRTQQEDSAVYLCATQGTVRGYTFGSGTRLTVV.

This chain links TRBV9 with TRBJ2-5; no firm D call. V lost 0 bases, J lost 1 base, and 7 bases lay in between. Germline lookup yields CDR1 SGDLS and CDR2 YYNGEE. The CDR3 extends over 14 amino acids. CDR3: CASSVGAPQETQYF. The CDR3 DNA reads as TGTGCCAGCAGCGTAGGAGCCCCCCAAGAGACCCAGTACTTC.

The CDR3 protein is CASSLARTLNTGELFF. As DNA, the CDR3 is TGCGCCAGCAGCTTGGCGAGGACACTGAACACCGGGGAGCTGTTTTTT. The V call is TRBV5-1, the J call TRBJ2-2; possibly TRBD1 for D (5 bases). V was clipped by 0 bases and J by 1 base, with 10 bases between them. CDR3 size: 16 residues. Germline lookup yields CDR1 SGHRS and CDR2 YFSETQ.

The rearrangement uses TRBV6-1 and TRBJ2-7, with TRBD2 matching 14 bases. CDR1 is MNHNS, CDR2 SASEGT, per germline. V was pared by 6 bases and J by 7 bases, with 5 bases of the junction left unmatched. CDR3 length: 14 amino acids. CDR3 bases: TGTGCCAGCAGGGGACTAGCGGGGGTAAGGGAGCAGTACGTC. It codes for CASRGLAGVREQYV.